This T cell receptor beta chain was captured in a study of T cells in Graves' hyperthyroidism and ophthalmopathy. Broader study findings: Most thyroid clonotypes expanded above 0.001 were also detected in blood.

Germline CDR1 LNHDA, CDR2 SQIVND (reference sequence). This CDR3 is built from 15 residues. V lost 9 bases, J lost 6 bases, and 10 bases stayed unmatched. Source material for PBMCs was 9 to 10 ml fresh peripheral blood. This clonotype showed up many times. Its specificity is not known. The source material, RNA transcripts, was used to amplify TCR beta CDR3 regions. Primed by the HTBI set, a first-round RT-PCR was run on the TCR CDR3. TCRdb processed the multiplex PCR reads anew with MiXCR; each CDR3 protein has one entry. Seen here are fewer than 200,000 distinct CDR3 sequences, 9.4% observed once, and the top ten hold roughly 23%.

This chain uses TRBV19 with TRBJ2-7, with 14 bases aligning to TRBD2. Sequenced material: blood. The TCR originated in a young woman with Graves' hyperthyroidism that later progressed to Graves' ophthalmopathy. CDR3 nucleotide sequence: TGTGCCAGCCGGACTAGCGGGGGGCAAACCGCCGAGCAGTACTTC. Translating it yields CASRTSGGQTAEQYF.